This is a list of T cell receptor beta chains from one sample in a study of shared clonotypes between healthy human individuals. The table came from immunoSEQ multiplex PCR; TCRdb's copy has only in-frame clones and leaves some out. The sample carries 640,000 or so clones, roughly 70% recorded once. The source material was memory CD4+ T cells sorted from blood. The receptors were gathered from a woman aged 25 to 39 in good health. Both conserved end residues are part of each CDR3. A D gene is named only where the DNA matches it firmly. Clone sizes are given selectively: once, few, many, or a class where the clone is expanded.

cdr3_length	j_call	d_call	clone_size	v_call	cdr3_nt	cdr3_aa
14	TRBJ1-1	-	-	TRBV10-3	TGTGCCATCAGGAAGACAGGCCCGAACACTGAAGCTTTCTTT	CAIRKTGPNTEAFF
18	TRBJ2-3	TRBD2	-	TRBV28	TGTGCCAGCAGATCCCCCATCAGGACTAGCGGAGTCACAGATACGCAGTATTTT	CASRSPIRTSGVTDTQYF
14	TRBJ2-7	-	once	TRBV28	TGTGCCAGCAAAGGGAACATTAATTCCTACGAGCAGTACTTC	CASKGNINSYEQYF
15	TRBJ2-7	TRBD1	-	TRBV5-6	TGTGCCAGCAGCGGCCGGGACAGAATACCCTACGAGCAGTACTTC	CASSGRDRIPYEQYF
15	TRBJ2-2	-	-	TRBV14	TGTGCCAGCAGCCAACAGGCAGGGGCGAACGGGGAGCTGTTTTTT	CASSQQAGANGELFF
15	TRBJ1-1	-	-	TRBV6-1	TGTGCCAGCAGTGAAGCAGCAGCCCGGAGAACTGAAGCTTTCTTT	CASSEAAARRTEAFF
13	TRBJ2-5	TRBD2	-	TRBV28	TGTGCCAGCAGTTTCGGGGGGACGAAGACCCAGTACTTC	CASSFGGTKTQYF
13	TRBJ1-1	-	-	TRBV7-9	TGTGCCAGCAGCCGCCTTGAGAATCTGGAAGCTTTCTTT	CASSRLENLEAFF
13	TRBJ2-1	TRBD1	-	TRBV7-9	TGTGCCAGCAGCTTAGAAGGGGGCGGTGAGCAGTTCTTC	CASSLEGGGEQFF
14	TRBJ1-2	TRBD1	few	TRBV25-1	TGTGCCAGCAGTGAGCCGACAGGGGAATATGGCTACACCTTC	CASSEPTGEYGYTF
15	TRBJ2-2	-	-	TRBV14	TGTGCCAGCAGCCAAGGGCCAGCGGACACCGGGGAGCTGTTTTTT	CASSQGPADTGELFF
15	TRBJ2-3	-	-	TRBV7-2	TGTGCCAGCAGCTTAGCCTGGGGGAGCACAGATACGCAGTATTTT	CASSLAWGSTDTQYF
11	TRBJ2-1	TRBD1	-	TRBV20-1	TGCAGTGCTCCGACAGGGGGGGCGCCGTTCTTC	CSAPTGGAPFF
14	TRBJ2-2	-	-	TRBV25-1	TGTGCCAGCAGTGAACTAGCCCCTACCGGGGAGCTGTTTTTT	CASSELAPTGELFF
12	TRBJ1-2	TRBD1	-	TRBV28	TGTGCCAGCAGCCGACAGGGGTATGGCTACACCTTC	CASSRQGYGYTF
11	TRBJ2-7	-	-	TRBV25-1	TGTGCCAGCAGTGGCCCCTCGGAGCAGTACTTC	CASSGPSEQYF
15	TRBJ2-7	-	-	TRBV28	TGTGCCAGCAGTTTAGGTGGTTTGGACCACTACGAGCAGTACTTC	CASSLGGLDHYEQYF
16	TRBJ1-1	-	-	TRBV27	TGTGCCAGCAGTTCCAGCTTCCTAGGAGGTAACACTGAAGCTTTCTTT	CASSSSFLGGNTEAFF
13	TRBJ1-2	-	once	TRBV19	TGTGCCAGTAGTAACCAGGGAATCTATGGCTACACCTTC	CASSNQGIYGYTF
14	TRBJ2-7	-	-	TRBV28	TGTGCCAGCCGGAGTACGGTAAGCTCCTACGAGCAGTACTTC	CASRSTVSSYEQYF
18	TRBJ1-4	TRBD1	few	TRBV25-1	TGTGCCAGCAGTGAACTCAGGGGGGACAGGGGGCTTGATGAAAAACTGTTTTTT	CASSELRGDRGLDEKLFF
13	TRBJ2-1	-	once	TRBV5-1	TGCGCCAGCAGCTTGGTCCTTGACAGTGAGCAGTTCTTC	CASSLVLDSEQFF
15	TRBJ1-2	TRBD1	-	TRBV5-5	TGTGCCAGCAGCCCCTGGACAGGGGGTTCGTATGGCTACACCTTC	CASSPWTGGSYGYTF
15	TRBJ2-7	TRBD2	-	TRBV7-2	TGTGCCAGCAGCTTAGACGTCATATCCGGGAGGGTGCTGTACTTC	CASSLDVISGRVLYF
14	TRBJ1-1	TRBD1	-	TRBV9	TGTGCCAGCAGCCCGGGACAGATGAACACTGAAGCTTTCTTT	CASSPGQMNTEAFF
14	TRBJ1-5	-	-	TRBV28	TGTGCCAGCAGTTTATACAGCAGCAATCAGCCCCAGCATTTT	CASSLYSSNQPQHF
16	TRBJ2-7	TRBD2	-	TRBV9	TGTGCCAGCAGCGCCGGACTAGCGGGAGCCGCCCACGAGCAGTACTTC	CASSAGLAGAAHEQYF
13	TRBJ2-7	TRBD1	-	TRBV29-1	TGCAGCGGAGGGACAGGGGACACGTCCGAGCAGTACTTC	CSGGTGDTSEQYF
16	TRBJ2-6	-	few	TRBV19	TGTGCCAGTAGTATTTCCAGGGCCCCCGGGGCCAACGTCCTGACTTTC	CASSISRAPGANVLTF
12	TRBJ1-3	-	-	TRBV6-6	TGTGCCAGCAGACGAGACTCTCGGGCCATATATTTT	CASRRDSRAIYF
16	TRBJ2-1	TRBD1	-	TRBV4-1	TGCGCCAGCAGCCAAAGAGGGGGGACAGGGAGAAATGAGCAGTTCTTC	CASSQRGGTGRNEQFF
14	TRBJ2-3	TRBD2	few	TRBV27	TGTGCCAGCAGGTCGACTAGCGGGAGAGATACGCAGTATTTT	CASRSTSGRDTQYF
12	TRBJ2-7	-	-	TRBV6-1	TGTGCCAGCAGTGTGAGCAGATACGAGCAGTACTTC	CASSVSRYEQYF
13	TRBJ2-2	-	-	TRBV10-3	TGTGCCATCAGTCACACCAACACCGGGGAGCTGTTTTTT	CAISHTNTGELFF
15	TRBJ2-2	-	-	TRBV30	TGTGCCTGGAACCGAGGGACGGTTAACACCGGGGAGCTGTTTTTT	CAWNRGTVNTGELFF
15	TRBJ1-4	-	-	TRBV15	TGTGCCACCAGCATACCCACTGAAACTAATGAAAAACTGTTTTTT	CATSIPTETNEKLFF
13	TRBJ1-4	-	-	TRBV6-6	TGTGCCGCAGGACGGGACCTGTATGAAAAACTGTTTTTT	CAAGRDLYEKLFF
14	TRBJ1-2	-	-	TRBV5-1	TGCGCCAGCAGCTTGGTCTCAGGGGACTATGGCTACACCTTC	CASSLVSGDYGYTF
11	TRBJ2-1	-	few	TRBV11-3	TGTGCCAGCAGCTTGGACAATGAGCAGTTCTTC	CASSLDNEQFF
13	TRBJ1-5	-	-	TRBV6-5	TGTGCCAGCGCCGGGGGAGTCTCGCGGCCCCAGCATTTT	CASAGGVSRPQHF
11	TRBJ2-7	-	-	TRBV6-1	TGTGCCAGCAGCACATCCTACGAGCAGTACTTC	CASSTSYEQYF
16	TRBJ1-1	-	once	TRBV7-2	TGTGCCAGCACCACATCCAGGACAGCGGTGTGGGCTGAAGCTTTCTTT	CASTTSRTAVWAEAFF
15	TRBJ2-2	TRBD2	few	TRBV6-6	TGTGCCAGCAGTGACGGACTAGCGTCGGGCGGGGAGCTGTTTTTT	CASSDGLASGGELFF
18	TRBJ2-3	TRBD2	-	TRBV5-1	TGCGCCAGCAGCTTGGATGGGTCTAGCGGGACGTATACAGATACGCAGTATTTT	CASSLDGSSGTYTDTQYF
15	TRBJ2-5	TRBD1	-	TRBV5-4	TGTGCCAGCAGCTTGAACACAGGGGCTGGGGAGACCCAGTACTTC	CASSLNTGAGETQYF
16	TRBJ1-4	TRBD1	-	TRBV2	TGTGCCAACCGGGACAGGGGTACGCTCGCTAATGAAAAACTGTTTTTT	CANRDRGTLANEKLFF
17	TRBJ1-2	-	once	TRBV18	TGTGCCAGCTCACCACCGGACGGGACACCTGCCAACTATGGCTACACCTTC	CASSPPDGTPANYGYTF
16	TRBJ2-4	TRBD2	-	TRBV6-6	TGTGCCAGCAGGGGACTAGCGGGAGGGCGGGCGGACATTCAGTACTTC	CASRGLAGGRADIQYF
14	TRBJ1-1	TRBD1	-	TRBV7-6	TGTGCCAGCAGCGCTGGACAGGGGAACACTGAAGCTTTCTTT	CASSAGQGNTEAFF
15	TRBJ2-5	TRBD2	-	TRBV28	TGTGCCAGCAGTTTTAGCGGGAGTTTTCAAGAGACCCAGTACTTC	CASSFSGSFQETQYF
15	TRBJ2-1	TRBD2	-	TRBV14	TGTGCCAGCAGCCAAGAGTGGGGACTACTCAATGAGCAGTTCTTC	CASSQEWGLLNEQFF
13	TRBJ2-7	-	few	TRBV2	TGTGCCAGCAGTAAGGACAACTGGGGCGAGCAGTACTTC	CASSKDNWGEQYF
14	TRBJ2-7	-	many	TRBV19	TGTGCCAGTAGCTCGACAGAGGCCCCCTACGAGCAGTACTTC	CASSSTEAPYEQYF
13	TRBJ1-2	-	-	TRBV7-8	TGTGCCAGCAGCACCAAAGCAGGGATCGGCTACACCTTC	CASSTKAGIGYTF
15	TRBJ2-2	-	once	TRBV18	TGTGCCAGCCAGGCGGTACAGGCGAACACCGGGGAGCTGTTTTTT	CASQAVQANTGELFF
15	TRBJ2-1	TRBD2	few	TRBV14	TGTGCCAGCAGCCAAGTTAGCGGGAGCGCGAATGAGCAGTTCTTC	CASSQVSGSANEQFF
13	TRBJ1-1	-	-	TRBV7-9	TGTGCCAGCAGCGAGTTCATGAACACTGAAGCTTTCTTT	CASSEFMNTEAFF